Below are 20 T cell receptor beta chains sequenced from a single sample in a study of blood T cell repertoires in COVID-19. Clones were read by immunoSEQ multiplex PCR, and TCRdb kept only the in-frame ones, dropping some. The table has about 160,000 clones, approximately 80% seen once; the top ten hold approximately 5.4%. Sequences were obtained from PBMCs or T cells enriched from blood (not recorded which). The receptor source for this set is a man between 35 and 55 years old who had recovered from COVID-19.

This clone was detected only once. The chain has TRBV2 and TRBJ2-3; 9 nucleotides line up with TRBD1. Germline-derived CDR1 and CDR2 are SNHLY and FYNNEI. With 4 bases clipped from V and 15 bases from J, the junction kept 5 bases outside the gene matches. The CDR3 extends over 11 amino acids. The CDR3 protein is CASSVRDRDYF. As DNA, the CDR3 is TGTGCCAGCAGTGTTAGGGACAGGGATTATTTT.

CDR3 coding DNA: TGTGCCAGCAGCTCCATATCCCTTGTGGCAGGGAATGCAGAGCAGTTCTTC. Protein: CASSSISLVAGNAEQFF. The chain employs TRBV7-3 and TRBJ2-1; D is possibly TRBD1 (5 bases). Trimming took off 4 bases at V and 10 bases at J, with 26 bases between the two ends. The CDR3 length is 17 residues. Germline CDR1 is SGHTA and CDR2 is FQGTGA.

This sequence joins TRBV30 and TRBJ2-3; D not certain. The CDR3 loop spans 12 amino acids. V was clipped by 5 bases and J by 3 bases, with 9 bases between them. Germline V gene lookup returns CDR1 GTSNPN and CDR2 SVGIG (reference sequence). The CDR3 region has the DNA TGTGCCTGGGCTAGATTTACAGATACGCAGTATTTT. As protein: CAWARFTDTQYF. The full variable domain, completed using reference TRBV30 and TRBJ2-3, is SQTIHQWPATLVQPVGSPLSLECTVEGTSNPNLYWYRQAAGRGLQLLFYSVGIGQISSEVPQNLSASRPQDRQFILSSKKLLLSDSGFYLCAWARFTDTQYFGPGTRLTVL.

This clone occurred a few times. The chain links TRBV11-2 to TRBJ2-3; 9 nucleotides agree with TRBD1. The CDR3 is made up of 15 amino acids. The V and J ends lost 1 base and 3 bases, in that order; junction bases with no gene match: 2. In germline, CDR1 is SGHAT, CDR2 FQNNGV. This chain's CDR3 is CASSLGTGETDTQYF. For the CDR3, the DNA is TGTGCCAGCAGCTTAGGGACAGGGGAGACAGATACGCAGTATTTT.

This clone occurred once. The genes are TRBV6-2 or TRBV6-3 and TRBJ2-3, with TRBD2 matching over 15 bases. This CDR3 comprises 18 residues. Germline-derived CDR1 and CDR2 are MNHEY and SVGEGT. With V trimmed by 1 base and J by 4 bases, 6 bases remained unmatched. DNA of the CDR3: TGTGCCAGCAGTTACTACGGACTAGCGGGGGGGCCAGCAGATACGCAGTATTTT. Its protein product is CASSYYGLAGGPADTQYF.

The CDR3, as DNA: TGTGCCAGCAGTGAGGGTTGGACAGGGACAAATGAGCAGTTCTTC. Protein sequence: CASSEGWTGTNEQFF. The genes are TRBV2 and TRBJ2-1, with 8 bases aligning to TRBD1. Germline V gene lookup returns CDR1 SNHLY and CDR2 FYNNEI. Trimming took 3 bases from V and 7 from J; bases not matched to a gene: 8. This CDR3 region has 15 residues.

This sequence joins TRBV19 and TRBJ1-5; D is undetermined. CDR1 and CDR2 (germline): LNHDA, SQIVND (reference sequence). Trimming removed 7 bases from V and 2 bases from J, with 15 bases in between. This CDR3 spans 15 amino acids. CDR3: CASNYGVSGNQPQHF. The CDR3 coding sequence is TGTGCCAGTAATTATGGAGTTTCGGGCAATCAGCCCCAGCATTTT.

This clone was seen only once. This chain connects TRBV24-1 to TRBJ1-5; D not resolved. The CDR3 contains 14 residues. Per the germline V gene, CDR1 is KGHDR and CDR2 is SFDVKD. The V gene lost 4 bases and the J gene lost 2 bases, with 8 bases spanning the gap. CDR3 protein: CATSERVGNQPQHF. The CDR3 nucleotides are TGTGCCACCAGTGAGAGGGTTGGCAATCAGCCCCAGCATTTT.

This chain joins TRBV15 and TRBJ2-2, with 7 bases aligning to TRBD1. The CDR3 contains 15 residues. V lost 1 base to trimming and J lost 3 bases; unmatched junction nucleotides: 2. Per germline, CDR1 LNHNV and CDR2 YYDKDF (reference sequence). CDR3 in amino acids: CATSRGGGDTGELFF. The DNA for the CDR3 is TGTGCCACCAGCAGAGGAGGGGGCGACACCGGGGAGCTGTTTTTT.

This clone has only one observation. The genes are TRBV6-2 or TRBV6-3 and TRBJ2-2, with D perhaps matching TRBD1 (6 bases). V lost 6 bases to trimming and J lost 2 bases, with 13 bases between them. The CDR3 loop spans 15 amino acids. Germline CDR1 reads MNHEY; CDR2 reads SVGEGT. CDR3 nucleotide sequence: TGTGCCAGCAGCGAGTGGACAGCAAACACCGGGGAGCTGTTTTTT. Protein: CASSEWTANTGELFF.

The chain couples TRBV30 to TRBJ2-5; D is possibly TRBD2 (5 bases). The CDR3 is 14 residues long. Trimming removed 2 bases from V and 2 bases from J, with 12 bases in between. Germline CDR1 GTSNPN, CDR2 SVGIG (reference sequence). The CDR3 nucleotides read TGTGCCTGGAGTTTAGCGCGCCCACAAGAGACCCAGTACTTC. Its protein is CAWSLARPQETQYF.

The chain combines TRBV27 with TRBJ1-4; TRBD1 agrees at 9 bases. The CDR3 is 15 amino acids. V lost 6 bases to trimming and J lost 6 bases; unmatched junction nucleotides: 8. The germline gives CDR1 MNHEY, CDR2 SMNVEV (reference sequence). The DNA for the CDR3 is TGTGCCAGCAGGCTGACGGACAGGGGATATGAAAAACTGTTTTTT. Protein sequence: CASRLTDRGYEKLFF.

This clone was seen only a few times. The V and J genes are TRBV24-1 and TRBJ1-5, with 7 nucleotides matching TRBD1. The CDR3 is 15 residues long. Germline CDR1 reads KGHDR; CDR2 reads SFDVKD. The ends lost 5 bases at V and 2 bases at J; junction bases unmatched: 5. CDR3 residues: CATSGQGWGNQPQHF. CDR3 coding DNA: TGTGCCACCAGTGGACAGGGCTGGGGCAATCAGCCCCAGCATTTT.

The CDR3 DNA reads TGTGCCAGCAGTTTATTCGGGGGGCCCTACGAGCAGTACTTC. This translates into CASSLFGGPYEQYF. The chain recombines TRBV27 with TRBJ2-7; D possibly corresponds to TRBD2 (7 bases). The CDR3 is 14 amino acids. Germline values: CDR1 MNHEY, CDR2 SMNVEV (reference sequence). The V end lost 1 base, the J end lost 2 bases, and 9 bases lay between the germline ends.

This chain connects TRBV7-9 to TRBJ1-2, with 8 nucleotides matching TRBD1. V was pared by 5 bases and J by 7 bases, with 6 bases of the junction left unmatched. The CDR3 loop spans 13 amino acids. Germline lookup yields CDR1 SEHNR and CDR2 FQNEAQ (reference sequence). The CDR3 bases are TGTGCCAGCAGCAACGGACAGGGAACTGGCTACACCTTC. Its translation is CASSNGQGTGYTF.

The chain recombines TRBV6-2 or TRBV6-3 with TRBJ1-1, with D maybe TRBD1 (5 bases). The V and J ends lost 2 bases and 1 base respectively, with 5 bases between them. The CDR3 is 13 residues long. CDR1 is MNHEY and CDR2 is SVGEGT in the germline V gene. CDR3 bases: TGTGCCAGCAGTTACAGGGGGAACACTGAAGCTTTCTTT. Encoded protein: CASSYRGNTEAFF.

The J gene is TRBJ2-1, the V gene TRBV7-9; D perhaps matches TRBD1 (6 bases). Germline CDR1 SEHNR, CDR2 FQNEAQ (reference sequence). CDR3 size: 15 residues. Deletions cut 1 base from V and 2 bases from J, with 9 bases between. The CDR3 coding sequence is TGTGCCAGCAGCTTAGGCTGGGGGCCCTACAATGAGCAGTTCTTC. This sequence encodes CASSLGWGPYNEQFF.

This chain uses TRBV5-4 with TRBJ1-1; D might be TRBD1 (5 bases). CDR1 and CDR2 from the germline V gene are SGHNT and YYREEE (reference sequence). Trimming stripped 0 bases from V and 5 bases from J, with 11 bases between. The CDR3 has 14 amino acids. In DNA, the CDR3 is TGTGCCAGCAGCTTGGCCCAGGGCAGAACTGAAGCTTTCTTT. As protein: CASSLAQGRTEAFF.

The chain joins TRBV3-1 (or the pseudogene TRBV3-2) to TRBJ1-3; 7 bases are shared with TRBD1. The CDR3 consists of 16 residues. The V and J ends lost 3 bases and 3 bases, in that order; junction bases with no gene match: 8. Germline V gives CDR1 LGHDT, CDR2 YNNKEL (reference sequence). The chain's CDR3 is CASSQQTGTSGNTIYF. CDR3 sequence (DNA): TGTGCCAGCAGCCAGCAGACAGGGACAAGTGGAAACACCATATATTTT.

This clone was seen at least ten times. This sequence joins TRBV7-9 and TRBJ1-6, with 7 bases identical to TRBD1. The CDR3 is 17 residues long. With 4 bases clipped from V and 6 bases from J, the junction kept 12 bases outside the gene matches. Looked up from germline, CDR1 is SEHNR and CDR2 is FQNEAQ (reference sequence). The CDR3 DNA sequence: TGTGCCAGCAGCTCTCTATTCGGGACAGCGGGTAATTCACCCCTCCACTTT. Encoded protein: CASSSLFGTAGNSPLHF.